This T cell receptor beta chain was observed in a study of cytomegalovirus exposure and HLA in healthy donors. The study's findings and limits: In presence/absence analyses, roughly uniform sequencing depth across donors was assumed. Later on, a genetic analysis was performed. It linked a missense variant in DCLRE1C with V- and J-gene trimming of TCR beta.

Trimming at V came to 4 bases and at J to 0 bases, leaving 4 bases not matched to a gene. CDR1 SGDLS and CDR2 YYNGEE come from the germline V gene. The CDR3 length is 15 residues. Primers: 60 Vbeta forward and 13 Jbeta reverse. Profiling relied on immunoSEQ multiplex PCR, and the TCRdb table lists in-frame clones only, not all of them. The profile shows 90,000 to 120,000 clones, less than 80% of them singletons. This clone was seen once. The antigen is not known. The same CDR3 arises from other DNA sequences in this sample as well. V and J are TRBV9 and TRBJ1-3; 7 nucleotides line up with TRBD1. Material: PBMCs. The receptor was isolated from a man aged 25-45 years in good health and CMV-seronegative. The CDR3 bases are TGTGCCAGCAGCCCTAACAGGGGCTCTGGAAACACCATATATTTT. Encoded protein: CASSPNRGSGNTIYF.